The 19 T cell receptor beta chains below all came from one sample that was sequenced in a study of blood T cell repertoires in COVID-19. Data came from immunoSEQ multiplex PCR; TCRdb stores just in-frame clones and leaves some out. This table has about 60,000 clones, roughly 80% appearing once. The sequencing input was peripheral blood. These receptors were collected from a human donor in a cohort sampled during active COVID-19.

The chain combines TRBV29-1 with TRBJ1-3; the match to TRBD1 covers 8 bases. J was trimmed by 6 bases and V by 5 bases; bases with no gene match: 3. CDR3 size: 12 residues. Germline V gene lookup returns CDR1 SQVTM and CDR2 ANQGSEA. The CDR3 DNA is TGCAGCGTTTCGACAGGGGAAAACACCATATATTTT. It codes for CSVSTGENTIYF.

V gene TRBV16 combines with J gene TRBJ1-5; D ambiguous. This CDR3 spans 17 amino acids. Germline V gene data show CDR1 as KGHSY and CDR2 as FQNENV. V lost 0 bases and J lost 2, with 14 bases in between. CDR3 loop: CASSQSVEGSGNQPQHF. The CDR3 bases are TGTGCCAGCAGCCAATCGGTGGAGGGTTCTGGCAATCAGCCCCAGCATTTT.

V is TRBV6-6 and J is TRBJ1-6; tentatively, D is TRBD1 (6 bases). Trimming took 6 bases from V and 5 from J, leaving 11 bases between them. The germline V gene has CDR1 MNHNY and CDR2 SVGAGI (reference sequence). This CDR3 has 14 amino acids. CDR3 sequence (DNA): TGTGCCAGCAGACCGGACAGCCATAATTCACCCCTCCACTTT. It is translated as CASRPDSHNSPLHF.

The table lists this clone with a few counts. The chain carries TRBV5-1 and TRBJ2-7; 11 nucleotides match TRBD1. Trimming took 2 bases from V and 2 from J; bases not matched to a gene: 3. This CDR3 is built from 15 residues. Germline V lookup: CDR1 SGHRS, CDR2 YFSETQ. CDR3 residues: CASSFRGQGAYEQYF. The CDR3 region has the DNA TGCGCCAGCAGCTTCAGGGGACAGGGGGCCTACGAGCAGTACTTC.

The chain couples TRBV7-9 to TRBJ2-6, with 11 nucleotides matching TRBD1. With V trimmed by 3 bases and J by 1 base, 2 bases remained unmatched. The CDR3 totals 17 residues. Germline CDR1 and CDR2: SEHNR and FQNEAQ (reference sequence). The CDR3 loop is CASSLDRGRSGANVLTF. The CDR3 DNA reads as TGTGCCAGCAGCTTGGACAGGGGGCGTTCTGGGGCCAACGTCCTGACTTTC. Supplemented by reference TRBV7-9 and TRBJ2-6, the full variable domain reads DTGVSQNPRHKITKRGQNVTFRCDPISEHNRLYWYRQTLGQGPEFLTYFQNEAQLEKSRLLSDRFSAERPKGSFSTLEIQRTEQGDSAMYLCASSLDRGRSGANVLTFGAGSRLTVL.

CDR3 residues: CASSQIQGAGGPEQYF. CDR3 bases: TGTGCCAGCAGCCAGATTCAGGGAGCGGGGGGGCCCGAGCAGTACTTC. The chain joins TRBV3-1 (or the pseudogene TRBV3-2) to TRBJ2-7, with 10 bases lining up with TRBD2. Looked up from germline, CDR1 is LGHDT and CDR2 is YNNKEL (reference sequence). V lost 3 bases and J lost 6; bases outside the gene matches: 11. The CDR3 has 16 amino acids.

The V call is TRBV18, the J call TRBJ2-3; 7 nucleotides match TRBD1. Trimming removed 2 bases from V and 4 bases from J; junction bases left unmatched: 0. This CDR3 has 13 amino acids. Germline CDR1 is KGHSH and CDR2 is LQKENI. Here the CDR3 DNA reads TGTGCCAGCTCACCAACAGGGGCAGATACGCAGTATTTT. It specifies CASSPTGADTQYF.

This chain links TRBV7-2 with TRBJ2-2; 13 bases line up with TRBD2. CDR3 length equals 17 residues. Germline V gene data show CDR1 as SGHTA and CDR2 as FQGNSA. After removal of 4 bases from V and 5 bases from J, the junction contained 7 bases not matched to a gene. CDR3 nucleotide sequence: TGTGCCAGCAGCTCTTTACTGGGACTAGCGGGGACCGGGGAGCTGTTTTTT. It is translated as CASSSLLGLAGTGELFF.

This clone showed up just a few times. Other DNA sequences in the sample encode the same CDR3. This chain uses TRBV27 with TRBJ1-1; tentatively, D is TRBD1 (5 bases). CDR1 and CDR2 (germline): MNHEY, SMNVEV (reference sequence). V dropped 2 bases and J dropped 0 bases, with 7 bases sitting between them. The CDR3 has 14 amino acids. CDR3 DNA sequence: TGTGCCAGCAGTTTAAGGGGCCTGAACACTGAAGCTTTCTTT. This encodes CASSLRGLNTEAFF.

The chain combines TRBV9 with TRBJ2-7; D may be TRBD2 (7 bases). The ends were cut back, 0 bases at V and 2 bases at J, with 12 bases in the middle. CDR3 length: 15 amino acids. Germline V gene data show CDR1 as SGDLS and CDR2 as YYNGEE. DNA for the CDR3: TGTGCCAGCAGCGTAGGTGGGGGGGCTCCCTACGAGCAGTACTTC. Residues: CASSVGGGAPYEQYF.

The V call is TRBV7-9, the J call TRBJ2-1, with 8 bases identical to TRBD2. The junction had 8 bases not matched to a gene; V was cut back by 5 bases and J by 2 bases. Germline lookup yields CDR1 SEHNR and CDR2 FQNEAQ (reference sequence). The CDR3 spans 16 residues. The CDR3 here is CASSVRAGGTYNEQFF. The CDR3 bases are TGTGCCAGCAGCGTACGTGCGGGGGGAACCTACAATGAGCAGTTCTTC.

The rearrangement joins TRBV10-1 to TRBJ2-3; D possibly corresponds to TRBD2 (7 bases). This CDR3 is built from 15 residues. The V gene lost 3 bases and the J gene lost 5 bases, with 15 bases spanning the gap. Germline lookup yields CDR1 WNHNN and CDR2 SYGVQD (reference sequence). The CDR3 DNA reads TGCGCCAGCAGTGATGCGGGGGCCCGCGGAGATACGCAGTATTTT. Its translation is CASSDAGARGDTQYF.

The chain recombines TRBV4-1 with TRBJ2-5, with D possibly matching TRBD2 (6 bases). The CDR3 spans 16 residues. The germline gives CDR1 MGHRA, CDR2 YSYEKL. V lost 0 bases and J lost 2, with 13 bases in between. CDR3 sequence: CASSQDWSGLQETQYF. CDR3 coding DNA: TGCGCCAGCAGCCAAGATTGGTCAGGACTACAAGAGACCCAGTACTTC.

Only one count was recorded for this clone. The chain uses TRBV2 and TRBJ1-2, with TRBD1 identical over 7 bases. The junction had 8 bases not matched to a gene; V was cut back by 7 bases and J by 0 bases. The CDR3 is 15 amino acids. The germline V gene has CDR1 SNHLY and CDR2 FYNNEI. DNA of the CDR3: TGTGCCAGCAAAGATAACAGGGGTACTAACTATGGCTACACCTTC. This codes for CASKDNRGTNYGYTF.

The rearrangement joins TRBV30 to TRBJ1-6; no firm D call. Germline V CDR1 and CDR2: GTSNPN, SVGIG (reference sequence). Between the trimmed V and J ends, which lost 0 bases and 0 bases, there was a span of 9 bases. The CDR3 is 16 residues long. CDR3 nucleotides: TGTGCCTGGAGTGTGGTGGTGAGCTCCTATAATTCACCCCTCCACTTT. Protein: CAWSVVVSSYNSPLHF. The variable domain in full, with the rest retrieved from reference TRBV30 and TRBJ1-6, is SQTIHQWPATLVQPVGSPLSLECTVEGTSNPNLYWYRQAAGRGLQLLFYSVGIGQISSEVPQNLSASRPQDRQFILSSKKLLLSDSGFYLCAWSVVVSSYNSPLHFGNGTRLTVT.

The chain uses TRBV4-1 and TRBJ1-5; D unclear. The ends were cut back, 2 bases at V and 5 bases at J, with 19 bases in the middle. From germline, CDR1 is MGHRA and CDR2 YSYEKL. There are 17 residues in the CDR3. For the CDR3, the DNA is TGCGCCAGCAGCCAACAGGTCACAGTTGTTTTACATCAGCCCCAGCATTTT. This encodes CASSQQVTVVLHQPQHF.

The V gene is TRBV15, the J gene TRBJ2-2; D remains unclear. Germline V gene lookup returns CDR1 LNHNV and CDR2 YYDKDF (reference sequence). Trimming removed 4 bases at V and 7 bases at J, with 10 bases between. This CDR3 spans 13 amino acids. The CDR3 loop reads CATSNSIRGELFF. In DNA form, the CDR3 reads TGTGCCACCAGCAACAGTATCCGCGGGGAGCTGTTTTTT.

The chain couples TRBV28 to TRBJ2-1; TRBD1 is a possible D gene (5 bases). CDR1 MDHEN and CDR2 SYDVKM come from the germline V gene. With 2 bases removed from V and 9 bases from J, the gap between germline ends came to 17 bases. The CDR3 is 15 residues long. The DNA of the CDR3 is TGTGCCAGCAGTTTAAGCAACTCTGGGCAGGGTGAGCAGTTCTTC. This sequence encodes CASSLSNSGQGEQFF.

This chain's CDR3 is CASSRIDGTTNNEQFF. In DNA, the CDR3 is TGTGCCAGCAGCCGAATCGACGGGACTACCAACAATGAGCAGTTCTTC. The chain has TRBV16 and TRBJ2-1; 7 positions agree with TRBD2. This CDR3 spans 16 amino acids. Germline V gene sequence: CDR1 KGHSY, CDR2 FQNENV. J was trimmed by 5 bases and V by 4 bases; bases with no gene match: 11.